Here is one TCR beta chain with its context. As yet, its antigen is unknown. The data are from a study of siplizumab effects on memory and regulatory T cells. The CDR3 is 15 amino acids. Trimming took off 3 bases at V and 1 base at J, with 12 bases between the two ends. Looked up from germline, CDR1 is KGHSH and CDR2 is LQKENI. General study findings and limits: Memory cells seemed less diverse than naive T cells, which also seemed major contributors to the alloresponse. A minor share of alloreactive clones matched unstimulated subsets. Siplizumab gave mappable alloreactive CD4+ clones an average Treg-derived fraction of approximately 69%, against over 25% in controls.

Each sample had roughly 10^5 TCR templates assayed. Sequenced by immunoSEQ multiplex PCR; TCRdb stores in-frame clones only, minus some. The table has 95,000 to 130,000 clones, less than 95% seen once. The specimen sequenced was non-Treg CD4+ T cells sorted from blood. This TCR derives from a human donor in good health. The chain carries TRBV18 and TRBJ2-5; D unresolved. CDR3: CASSPPTVSQETQYF. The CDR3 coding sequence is TGTGCCAGCTCACCTCCTACAGTTTCCCAAGAGACCCAGTACTTC.